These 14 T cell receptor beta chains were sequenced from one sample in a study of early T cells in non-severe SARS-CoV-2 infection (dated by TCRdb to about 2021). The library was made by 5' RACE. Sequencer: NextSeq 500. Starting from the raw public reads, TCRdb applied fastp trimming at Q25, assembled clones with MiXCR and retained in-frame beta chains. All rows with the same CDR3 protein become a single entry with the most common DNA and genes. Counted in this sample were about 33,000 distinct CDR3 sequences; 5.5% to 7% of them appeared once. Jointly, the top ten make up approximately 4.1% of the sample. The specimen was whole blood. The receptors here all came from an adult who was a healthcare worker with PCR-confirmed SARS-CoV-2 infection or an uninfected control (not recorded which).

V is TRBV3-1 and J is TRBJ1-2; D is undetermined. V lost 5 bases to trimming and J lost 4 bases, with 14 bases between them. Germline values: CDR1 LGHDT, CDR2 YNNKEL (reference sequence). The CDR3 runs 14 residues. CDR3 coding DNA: TGTGCCAGCAGCTCCCGGACGGACCTCTATGGCTACACCTTC. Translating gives CASSSRTDLYGYTF.

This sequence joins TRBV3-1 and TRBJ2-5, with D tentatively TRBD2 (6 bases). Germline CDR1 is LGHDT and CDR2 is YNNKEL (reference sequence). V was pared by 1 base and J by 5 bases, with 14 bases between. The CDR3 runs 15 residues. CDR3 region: CASSQGRGGVETQYF. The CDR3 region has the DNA TGTGCCAGCAGCCAAGGGAGAGGAGGGGTTGAGACCCAGTACTTC.

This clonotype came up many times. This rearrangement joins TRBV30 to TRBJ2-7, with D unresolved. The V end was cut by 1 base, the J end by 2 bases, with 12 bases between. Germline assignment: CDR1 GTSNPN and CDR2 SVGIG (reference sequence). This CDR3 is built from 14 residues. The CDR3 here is CAWSDGRFPYEQYF. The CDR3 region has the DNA TGTGCCTGGAGTGATGGTCGGTTTCCCTACGAGCAGTACTTC.

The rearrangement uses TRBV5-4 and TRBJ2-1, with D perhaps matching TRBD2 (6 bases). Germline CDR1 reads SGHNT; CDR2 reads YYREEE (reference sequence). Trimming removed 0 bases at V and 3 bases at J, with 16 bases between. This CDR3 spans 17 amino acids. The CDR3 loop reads CASSLAVSGVFYNEQFF. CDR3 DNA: TGTGCCAGCAGCTTGGCCGTTTCGGGAGTCTTCTACAATGAGCAGTTCTTC.

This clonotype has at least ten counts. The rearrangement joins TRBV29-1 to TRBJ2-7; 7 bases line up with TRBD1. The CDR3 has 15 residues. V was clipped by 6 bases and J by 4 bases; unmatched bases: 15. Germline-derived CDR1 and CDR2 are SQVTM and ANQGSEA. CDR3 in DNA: TGCAGCGTCGAACCTACCGGGACAGCAGGTTACGAGCAGTACTTC. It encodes CSVEPTGTAGYEQYF.

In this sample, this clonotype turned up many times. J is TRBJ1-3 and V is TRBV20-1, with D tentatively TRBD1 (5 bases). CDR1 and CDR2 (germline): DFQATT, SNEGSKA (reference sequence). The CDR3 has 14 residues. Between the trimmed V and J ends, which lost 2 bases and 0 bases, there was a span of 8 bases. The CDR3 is CSARTRASGNTIYF. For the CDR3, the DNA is TGCAGTGCTAGAACCAGGGCCTCTGGAAACACCATATATTTT.

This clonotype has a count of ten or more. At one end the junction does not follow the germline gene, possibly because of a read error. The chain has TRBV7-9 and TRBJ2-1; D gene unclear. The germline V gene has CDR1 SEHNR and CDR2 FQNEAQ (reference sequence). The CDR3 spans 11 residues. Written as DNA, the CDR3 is TGTGCCAGCACCCGCTACGATGAGCAGTTCTTC. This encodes CASTRYDEQFF.

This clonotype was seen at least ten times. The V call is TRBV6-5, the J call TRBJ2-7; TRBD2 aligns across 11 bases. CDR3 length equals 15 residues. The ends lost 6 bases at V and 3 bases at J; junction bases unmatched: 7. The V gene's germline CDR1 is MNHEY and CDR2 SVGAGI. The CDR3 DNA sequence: TGTGCCAGCAGCGTAGCGGGAGGGCCTCTCTACGAGCAGTACTTC. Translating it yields CASSVAGGPLYEQYF.

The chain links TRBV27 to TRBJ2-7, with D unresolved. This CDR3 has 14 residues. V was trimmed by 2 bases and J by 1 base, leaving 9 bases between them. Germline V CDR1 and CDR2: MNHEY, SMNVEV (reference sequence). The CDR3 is CASSLRSPSYEQYF. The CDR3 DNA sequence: TGTGCCAGCAGTTTAAGGTCGCCTTCCTACGAGCAGTACTTC.

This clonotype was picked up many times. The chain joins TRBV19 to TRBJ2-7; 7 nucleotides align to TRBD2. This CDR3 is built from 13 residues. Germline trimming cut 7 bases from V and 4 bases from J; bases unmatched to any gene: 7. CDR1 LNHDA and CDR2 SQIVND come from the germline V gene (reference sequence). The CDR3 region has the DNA TGTGCCAGTAAAGGCGGGAGAGGTTACGAGCAGTACTTC. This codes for CASKGGRGYEQYF.

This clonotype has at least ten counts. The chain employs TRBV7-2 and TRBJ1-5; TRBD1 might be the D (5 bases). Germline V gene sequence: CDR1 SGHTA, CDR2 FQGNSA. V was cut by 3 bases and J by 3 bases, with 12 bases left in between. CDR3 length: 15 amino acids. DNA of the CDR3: TGTGCCAGCAGCTTGCTGCGGGACTACAATCAGCCCCAGCATTTT. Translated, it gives CASSLLRDYNQPQHF.

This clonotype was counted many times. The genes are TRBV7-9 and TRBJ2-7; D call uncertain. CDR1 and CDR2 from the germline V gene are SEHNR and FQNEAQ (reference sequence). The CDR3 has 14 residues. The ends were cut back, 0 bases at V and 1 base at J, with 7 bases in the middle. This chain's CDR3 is CASSLAGRSYEQYF. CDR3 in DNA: TGTGCCAGCAGCTTAGCAGGTCGGTCCTACGAGCAGTACTTC.

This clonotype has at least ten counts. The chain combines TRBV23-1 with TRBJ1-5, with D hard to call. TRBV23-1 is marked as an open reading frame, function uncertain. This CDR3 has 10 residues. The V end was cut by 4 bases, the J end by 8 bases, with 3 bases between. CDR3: CASSLEPQHF. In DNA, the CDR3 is TGCGCCAGCAGTCTTGAGCCCCAGCATTTT.

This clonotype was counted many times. The CDR3 sequence: CASSYRGHTDTQYF. Written as DNA, the CDR3 is TGTGCCAGCAGTTACAGGGGGCATACAGATACGCAGTATTTT. V gene TRBV7-6 combines with J gene TRBJ2-3; the match to TRBD1 covers 9 bases. V lost 6 bases to trimming and J lost 3 bases; unmatched junction nucleotides: 4. Germline CDR1 is SGHVS and CDR2 is FNYEAQ. The length of the CDR3 is 14 residues.